Described below is a single TCR beta chain sequence and its context. The sample holds a few counts of this clone. What antigen it recognizes has not been identified. No per-base quality is available; no much larger clone lies one base away. The data were obtained in a study of cytomegalovirus exposure and HLA in healthy donors (dated by TCRdb to 2016 to 2017). Study-level background: An earlier analysis of about 530 of the donors reported 276 Gb of sequence data and 95 million to 140 million unique TCR beta sequences obtained from about 179 million T cells. An early release covering 550 to 700 HLA-typed donors comprised around 300 gigabases of sequencing data and approximately 80 million unique TCR sequences. Of the 300 to 500 genotyped donors, approximately 80% were placed in the genetic ancestry cluster associated with self-reported Caucasian donors. The study aimed to test whether cataloging public T cell receptors could reveal signatures of past pathogen exposure. The study profiled the T cell repertoires of 500 to 800 subjects by immunosequencing and related them to cytomegalovirus serostatus. A separate validation cohort of over 95 different subjects was used in addition to the roughly 720-subject first cohort. To predict cytomegalovirus infection status, the study brought together high-throughput TCR immunosequencing, statistical association of individual TCRs with disease status, and machine learning. A later analysis re-examined previously published TCR beta repertoires from just over 650 donors and added high-resolution HLA genotyping to investigate patterns of TCR occurrence. Rather than drawing on any new phenotypic data, the later analysis identified candidate immune exposures from TCR beta sequences and the way those sequences occurred across donors. In an earlier analysis of over 550 of the donors, high-throughput TCR beta sequencing was used to judge whether each TCR beta V gene segment behaved as functional or pseudogenic. Donor age, sex, ethnicity and CMV serostatus were collected together with the repertoire data. Genome-wide SNP genotypes for about 60% of the roughly 700 donors were used in a later genetic analysis, which treated that subset as a discovery cohort. All discovery cohort repertoires had been generated on a single sequencing platform. HLA typing included class I and class II loci at four-digit resolution. Typing coverage varied by locus: roughly 620-640 donors for A, B, C, DRB1 and DQB1; approximately 500 for DQA1; 606 for DPA1; roughly 470 for DPB1. Roughly five DR-DQ haplotypes were handled as single units for association and clustering because linkage in the cohort was strong. Among around 400 genotyped donors of the cohort, an average of roughly 240,000 unique TCR beta nucleotide sequences were sequenced per donor, 15% to 20% of them non-productive. The investigation overall reported the following: Most TCR sequences were observed very rarely across donors, whereas some public TCRs were present in many individuals. A later analysis found that most CMV-associated TCR beta chains appeared HLA-restricted, with HLA associations seemingly driven largely by CMV exposure. HLA typing was unavailable for some donors at each locus, so association tests used only the typed subset. A cluster of highly shared sequence variants was judged likely to represent a technical artifact of the sequencing pipeline. The 87-base-pair reads could not distinguish some IMGT-functional V segments, including TRBV6-2 and TRBV6-3, so those segments were excluded. Because counts were too low, 15 or so rarely observed V segments, including chromosome 9 orphons, were excluded from the earlier analysis of 587 of the donors. According to a later genetic analysis, donors in an Asian-associated ancestry cluster had fewer N-insertions in productive TCRs than the roughly 700-donor mean. The only immune exposure information available for the cohort was CMV serostatus. A further reported finding was that TCR beta sequences accurately predicted the HLA-A and HLA-B alleles for most subjects in the first cohort. An earlier analysis of 587 of the donors showed that most TCR beta V segments appeared in productive rearrangements either about 87% or about 30% of the time, which broadly matched IMGT annotations. According to the authors, the approach could potentially be generalized to other disease states and immunological phenotypes. Several of the top co-occurrence clusters appeared to be linked to parvovirus B19, influenza, CMV and Epstein-Barr virus, according to a later analysis. A later analysis associated some 17,000 TCR beta sequences with specific HLA alleles at a false discovery rate of 0.05. The study listed 164 TCR beta chains as associated with cytomegalovirus. The presence/absence analyses assumed that sequencing depth was roughly uniform across donors, and that assumption may not be true. When HLA alleles, especially DR and DQ, strongly co-occurred, attributing TCR associations to individual alleles was difficult. Compared with equally common non-associated chains, HLA-associated TCR beta chains in a later analysis were more clonally expanded and had lower generation probabilities. A later genetic analysis associated a missense DCLRE1C variant with V-gene and J-gene trimming of TCR beta chains, and an independent cohort replicated the association. The cohort was sequenced for TCR beta chains only, and without alpha or paired-chain data the features that could be detected were limited. Three of the identified cytomegalovirus-associated TCR beta chains were confirmed in vitro to be specific for cytomegalovirus antigens. In a later analysis, the rate of TCR association differed among HLA loci, with DRB1 alleles having the most associated TCRs and HLA-C alleles having the fewest. Linkage disequilibrium might explain the correlated functional status among segregating V segments, but an unknown experimental factor could not be ruled out. The classifier was reported to diagnose cytomegalovirus status with high specificity and sensitivity in both the original cohort and the validation cohort.

The receptor library was made with the immunoSEQ multiplex PCR assay. For the multiplex PCR, a mixture combining 60 forward primers for TCR Vbeta segments and 13 reverse primers for TCR Jbeta segments was used. A multiplex PCR assay on genomic DNA amplified the CDR3 region of rearranged TCR beta genes. Amplified TCR beta libraries were sequenced as 87-base-pair reads on the Illumina HiSeq System. From the authors' description of their analysis: A later analysis tallied 80 million to 95 million unique TCR beta chains across the 660 or so repertoires, and about 12 million of those chains were shared by two or more donors. A nearest-neighbor algorithm error-corrected the raw reads and collapsed the reads into unique sequences, merging closely related sequences to remove PCR and sequencing errors. CDR3 sequences were aligned to IMGT reference sequences to assign V, D and J gene segments. For a sequence to be retained, a match of at least six nucleotides was required to both a V gene segment and a J gene segment. A rearrangement was called productive if the CDR3 had no stop codons and remained in frame with V and J, and every other rearrangement was called non-productive. CDR3 was defined by IMGT convention, running from the second conserved V-encoded cysteine to the conserved J-encoded phenylalanine. In an earlier analysis of 550 to 650 of the donors, sequences lacking an unambiguous match to a single V gene segment were excluded. In an earlier analysis of 587 of the donors, a V segment was called functional when productive rearrangements were above 56.7%, and segregating when the standard deviation between donors exceeded 5%. A statistical classification framework was built for diagnosing cytomegalovirus status from the catalog of TCR beta chain sequences. A later analysis assigned V and J genes by comparing TCR nucleotide sequences with IMGT/GENE-DB human TR gene sequences. Using the TCRdist pipeline, a later analysis assigned CDR3 sequences along with most-parsimonious VDJ recombination scenarios. In a later analysis, every TCR beta chain was defined by the combination of its CDR3 amino acid sequence and its V-gene family, and reads without a unique V-gene family were dropped. As a way to deal with suspected cross-contamination and a sequencing artifact, a later analysis dropped roughly 600 nucleotide sequences that were highly shared and had low generation probability. In a later analysis, a clonal expansion index for each public chain was calculated from normalized within-repertoire ranks of inferred template counts. In a later analysis, generation probabilities were computed with a VDJ recombination model fitted to out-of-frame rearrangements, and the resulting probabilities were checked against IGoR. Hypergeometric tests were used in a later analysis to score TCR-TCR, TCR-HLA and TCR-CMV co-occurrence, with a repertoire-size bias correction applied to the TCR pairs. False discovery rates were estimated in a later analysis by permuting HLA or CMV assignments 20 times. A later analysis grouped co-occurring TCRs with DBSCAN, adding TCRdist sequence similarity when clustering within HLA-allele-positive subsets. Repertoires with fewer than 30,000 or more than 120,000 public chains were left out of co-occurrence clustering, as were four to six repertoires with anomalous nucleotide sharing. Not all clones reach the TCRdb copy of this immuneACCESS table, which keeps in-frame sequences only. Checked studies attribute under half of the gap to unresolved V genes and leave the rest unexplained. That table is the source of V, J and clone size, and D and trimming were worked out from the DNA. The sample table records 150,000 to 160,000 clones; around 79% of these occur just once. In total, the top ten clones hold 7.7% of the sample.

In the germline V gene, CDR1 corresponds to SGHTA and CDR2 to FQGNSA. V drops 5 bases and J drops 7 bases, leaving 17 bases in between. The CDR3 runs 14 amino acids, cysteine and phenylalanine included. Only the CDR3 DNA stays, 42 bases, in frame from base 1. The cohort was made up of about 610 healthy bone marrow donors. All cohort members were sampled while nominally healthy, although unrecorded immune exposures were likely present. The donor was CMV seropositive and belonged to the group of about 290 seropositive cohort members. Each donor provided a peripheral blood sample, and peripheral blood mononuclear cells were used for TCR beta sequencing. Genomic DNA extraction from the blood cell samples was performed with the Qiagen DNeasy Blood Extraction Kit.

The rearranged chain carries TRBV7-2 and TRBJ1-2; a tentative D call is TRBD1 (6 bases match). This TCR was sampled from a young man in good health and CMV-seropositive. Sequencing was done on a sample of PBMCs. The DNA is as follows: TGTGCCAGCAGCCAGGACAGCTCGGGCGGTGGCTACACCTTC. Its product reads: CASSQDSSGGGYTF.